This T cell receptor beta chain was recorded in a study of shared clonotypes between healthy human individuals. Profiling relied on immunoSEQ multiplex PCR, and the TCRdb table lists in-frame clones only, not all of them. The table includes some 1 million clones, more than 65% detected once. The V gene's germline CDR1 is SGHDT and CDR2 YYEEEE. The CDR3 consists of 13 residues. The germline V and J ends were trimmed by 4 bases and 5 bases, with 9 bases remaining between them. This TCR came from a man aged 18 to 30 in good health. Sequenced input: memory CD4+ T cells sorted from blood. The subset: CD45RA-negative fraction. The chain is built from TRBV5-6 and TRBJ2-2; D is unresolved. The CDR3 loop reads CASSRERTGELFF. CDR3 DNA: TGTGCCAGCAGCAGGGAAAGAACCGGGGAGCTGTTTTTT.